The clone carrying this T cell receptor beta chain was observed a handful of times. The antigen remains unidentified. The data derive from a study of beta chain features in type 1 diabetes. Study-level background: Cell yields, age and gender were similar between patients and healthy donors.

The study's findings and limits: All four CD4+ subsets from Type 1 diabetes patients carried moderately but significantly shorter TCRB CDR3s.

Deletions cut 0 bases from V and 0 bases from J, with 12 bases between. The CDR3 is 17 residues long. Germline assignment: CDR1 LNHNV and CDR2 YYDKDF (reference sequence). Expressed TCRB transcripts were sequenced after all isolated RNA was converted to cDNA. Assay used: immunoSEQ multiplex PCR; TCRdb lists only in-frame clones, some missing. The sample holds 550,000 to 850,000 clones, around an eighth seen once. By way of CD45RO/CCR7/CD25/CD127/CD95/CD27, the CD4+ regulatory, stem cell-like memory, central memory and naive cells were sorted. This TCR derives from a man aged 18 to 29 with type 1 diabetes. The chain carries TRBV15 and TRBJ2-4, with D perhaps TRBD2 (6 bases). The specimen sequenced was naive CD4+ T cells from blood. This CDR3 is CATSRDGGETAKNIQYF. In DNA, the CDR3 is TGTGCCACCAGCAGAGACGGAGGGGAGACAGCCAAAAACATTCAGTACTTC.